These 19 T cell receptor beta chains were all obtained from the same sample, sequenced in a study of CD8 T cells in Susac syndrome. RNA amounts of about 0.5 to 1 ug underwent reverse transcription with random hexamers. TCRdb ran MiXCR on the immunoSEQ multiplex PCR reads and lists one entry per CDR3 protein. Among about 200,000 distinct CDR3 sequences listed, roughly 90% were seen once. The sample consisted of CD8+ T cells from PBMCs. The receptor set was obtained from a human donor with multiple sclerosis.

The rearrangement joins TRBV4-2 to TRBJ2-7, with D perhaps TRBD2 (7 bases). From germline, CDR1 is LGHNA and CDR2 YNFKEQ. The CDR3 has 16 residues. V was cut by 0 bases and J by 1 base, with 13 bases left in between. CDR3 DNA: TGTGCCAGCAGCCAAGATGGGGGGGGCTTTTCCTACGAGCAGTACTTC. It encodes CASSQDGGGFSYEQYF.

The CDR3 sequence: CASSFGVSRDEQFF. In nucleotides, the CDR3 is TGTGCCAGCAGTTTTGGAGTCAGTCGAGATGAGCAGTTCTTC. V is TRBV12-3 or TRBV12-4 and J is TRBJ2-1, with D hard to call. The V end was cut by 3 bases, the J end by 8 bases, with 14 bases between. The CDR3 runs to 14 residues.

This clonotype showed up just once. The rearrangement uses TRBV11-2 and TRBJ2-3; perhaps TRBD2 as D (6 bases). The CDR3 spans 14 residues. V lost 0 bases to trimming and J lost 4 bases, with 8 bases between them. Germline CDR1 and CDR2: SGHAT and FQNNGV. This CDR3 reads CASSLEEGPDTQYF. In DNA, the CDR3 is TGTGCCAGCAGCTTAGAGGAGGGCCCAGATACGCAGTATTTT. The full variable domain, in which reference TRBV11-2 and TRBJ2-3 provide the parts outside the CDR3, is EAGVAQSPRYKIIEKRQSVAFWCNPISGHATLYWYQQILGQGPKLLIQFQNNGVVDDSQLPKDRFSAERLKGVDSTLKIQPAKLEDSAVYLCASSLEEGPDTQYFGPGTRLTVL.

V is TRBV5-6 and J is TRBJ2-6; maybe TRBD2 (6 bases). V lost 5 bases to trimming and J lost 8 bases, with 8 bases between them. The CDR3 is 12 amino acids. Per germline, CDR1 SGHDT and CDR2 YYEEEE. In nucleotides, the CDR3 is TGTGCCAGCAGACGGGGGACCAACGTCCTGACTTTC. Amino acid sequence: CASRRGTNVLTF.

The V and J genes are TRBV6-4 and TRBJ2-1; TRBD2 is a possible D gene (6 bases). CDR1 and CDR2 (germline): MRHNA, SNTAGT. The CDR3 extends over 13 amino acids. With 4 bases removed from V and 7 bases from J, the gap between germline ends came to 11 bases. The CDR3: CASSASGENEQFF. The CDR3 DNA follows: TGTGCCAGCAGTGCCTCGGGGGAAAATGAGCAGTTCTTC.

This chain links TRBV29-1 with TRBJ1-1; 10 bases match TRBD1. The CDR3 is made up of 12 amino acids. CDR1 is SQVTM, CDR2 ANQGSEA, per germline. The junction had 2 bases not matched to a gene; V was cut back by 5 bases and J by 5 bases. CDR3: CSVRTGGTEAFF. CDR3 nucleotides: TGCAGCGTTAGGACAGGGGGGACTGAAGCTTTCTTT.

The chain is built from TRBV14 and TRBJ2-7; TRBD2 might be the D (5 bases). The CDR3 length is 12 residues. The V end was cut by 4 bases, the J end by 6 bases, with 10 bases between. CDR1 and CDR2 from the germline V gene are SGHDN and FVKESK. The CDR3 DNA reads as TGTGCCAGCAGCCCACACGCGGGCGAGCAGTACTTC. Amino acids: CASSPHAGEQYF.

The chain carries TRBV19 and TRBJ2-7; D not certain. Germline V gene data show CDR1 as LNHDA and CDR2 as SQIVND (reference sequence). The V end was cut by 5 bases, the J end by 5 bases, with 13 bases between. The CDR3 is 13 amino acids. CDR3 sequence (DNA): TGTGCCAGTAGTGCGCATTCATCCGACGAGCAGTACTTC. Amino acids: CASSAHSSDEQYF.

This chain joins TRBV4-2 and TRBJ2-5, with D possibly TRBD2 on 6 matching bases. Trimming removed 4 bases at V and 5 bases at J, with 17 bases between. The CDR3 consists of 15 residues. Germline V lookup: CDR1 LGHNA, CDR2 YNFKEQ. The CDR3 nucleotides are TGTGCCAGCAGCCCGGCGGGACTCGAAGGGGAGACCCAGTACTTC. Protein: CASSPAGLEGETQYF.

The CDR3 here is CASSLPNPDSPLHF. DNA for the CDR3: TGTGCCAGCAGCTTGCCCAATCCCGATTCACCCCTCCACTTT. This chain joins TRBV5-6 and TRBJ1-6; D unclear. The germline V gene has CDR1 SGHDT and CDR2 YYEEEE. V dropped 1 base and J dropped 8 bases, with 10 bases sitting between them. The CDR3 totals 14 residues.

The V and J genes are TRBV29-1 and TRBJ1-2; 9 bases line up with TRBD1. V trimming: 7 bases; J trimming: 0 bases; junction bases outside the gene matches: 6. CDR1 SQVTM and CDR2 ANQGSEA come from the germline V gene. This CDR3 is built from 14 residues. CDR3 nucleotides: TGCAGCGCAGGGACAGGGTATACTAACTATGGCTACACCTTC. It is translated as CSAGTGYTNYGYTF.

This rearrangement joins TRBV6-6 to TRBJ2-7, with 9 positions matching TRBD1. V gave up 4 bases and J gave up 5 bases; unmatched junction bases: 9. Germline V CDR1 and CDR2: MNHNY, SVGAGI (reference sequence). The CDR3 is 15 residues long. The DNA of the CDR3 is TGTGCCAGCAGTTTAGACTCGGGACAGGGTCACGAGCAGTACTTC. It specifies CASSLDSGQGHEQYF.

V gene TRBV13 combines with J gene TRBJ1-1, with D maybe TRBD1 (6 bases). The CDR3 is 13 residues long. From germline, CDR1 is PRHDT and CDR2 FYEKMQ (reference sequence). The V end was cut by 9 bases, the J end by 4 bases, with 15 bases between. The CDR3 here is CASRHRVGTEAFF. Written as DNA, the CDR3 is TGTGCCAGTCGGCACAGGGTGGGCACTGAAGCTTTCTTT.

J is TRBJ2-1 and V is TRBV20-1; TRBD1 agrees at 11 bases. Per germline, CDR1 DFQATT and CDR2 SNEGSKA (reference sequence). Trimming cost V 6 bases and J 1 base; bases outside gene matches: 14. This CDR3 has 18 residues. This CDR3 reads CSALDRGRIGPSYNEQFF. The CDR3, as DNA: TGCAGTGCCCTGGACAGGGGGCGCATAGGGCCATCCTACAATGAGCAGTTCTTC.

This chain uses TRBV29-1 with TRBJ2-7; 10 bases map to TRBD2. Germline CDR1 reads SQVTM; CDR2 reads ANQGSEA. V was clipped by 1 base and J by 6 bases; unmatched bases: 12. This CDR3 contains 16 residues. The CDR3 coding sequence is TGCAGCGTTGAAGGGCAGAGCGGGAGGGCCAGGTGCGAGCAGTACTTC. This codes for CSVEGQSGRARCEQYF.

V usage is TRBV20-1 and J usage is TRBJ1-5; tentatively, D is TRBD1 (5 bases). The germline V gene encodes CDR1 DFQATT and CDR2 SNEGSKA (reference sequence). The CDR3 has 14 residues. V gave up 4 bases and J gave up 5 bases, with 15 bases separating them. CDR3 sequence: CSAKGSLGDQPQHF. The CDR3 DNA follows: TGCAGTGCTAAGGGGTCGCTCGGGGATCAGCCCCAGCATTTT.

This clonotype has a handful of counts. V is TRBV29-1 and J is TRBJ2-5; no firm D call. Trimming removed 7 bases at V and 7 bases at J, with 10 bases between. Per the germline V gene, CDR1 is SQVTM and CDR2 is ANQGSEA. The CDR3 loop spans 10 amino acids. The chain's CDR3 is CSAVEWTQYF. The CDR3 DNA is TGCAGCGCTGTCGAATGGACCCAGTACTTC. Full variable domain (missing parts from reference TRBV29-1 and TRBJ2-5): SAVISQKPSRDICQRGTSLTIQCQVDSQVTMMFWYRQQPGQSLTLIATANQGSEATYESGFVIDKFPISRPNLTFSTLTVSNMSPEDSSIYLCSAVEWTQYFGPGTRLLVL.

The chain carries TRBV6-1 and TRBJ1-2; D not certain. The CDR3 spans 11 residues. The ends were cut back, 1 base at V and 5 bases at J, with 2 bases in the middle. In germline, CDR1 is MNHNS, CDR2 SASEGT. The CDR3 bases are TGTGCCAGCAGTGAAGGGTATGGCTACACCTTC. Translated, it gives CASSEGYGYTF.

The chain uses TRBV9 and TRBJ1-1; D call uncertain. V was clipped by 4 bases and J by 5 bases, with 12 bases between them. The V gene's germline CDR1 is SGDLS and CDR2 YYNGEE. This CDR3 comprises 13 residues. CDR3 loop: CASSLSTGTEAFF. CDR3 nucleotide sequence: TGTGCCAGCAGCCTTTCCACGGGGACTGAAGCTTTCTTT.